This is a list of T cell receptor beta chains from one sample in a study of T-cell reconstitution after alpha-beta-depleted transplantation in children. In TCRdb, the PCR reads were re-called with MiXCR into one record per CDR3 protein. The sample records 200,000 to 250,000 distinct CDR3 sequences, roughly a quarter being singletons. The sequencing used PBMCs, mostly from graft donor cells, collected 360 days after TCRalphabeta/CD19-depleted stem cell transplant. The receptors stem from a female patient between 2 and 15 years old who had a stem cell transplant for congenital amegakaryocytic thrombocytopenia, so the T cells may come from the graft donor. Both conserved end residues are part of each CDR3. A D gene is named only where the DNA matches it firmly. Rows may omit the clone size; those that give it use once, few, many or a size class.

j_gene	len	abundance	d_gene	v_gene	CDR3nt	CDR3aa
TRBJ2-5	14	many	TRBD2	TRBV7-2	TGTGCCAGCAGCCGGGGACTAGCTGTAGAGACCCAGTACTTC	CASSRGLAVETQYF
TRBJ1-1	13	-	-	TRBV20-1	TGCAGTGCTAGAGTGGGGGGCCCTCCTGAAGCTTTCTTT	CSARVGGPPEAFF
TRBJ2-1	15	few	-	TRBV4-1	TGCGCCAGCAGCCAAGAGGACGGACCCTACAATGAGCAGTTCTTC	CASSQEDGPYNEQFF
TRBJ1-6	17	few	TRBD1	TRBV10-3	TGTGCCATCAGTGAGTCGGGGACAGGGGGTTTGGGATCACCCCTCCACTTT	CAISESGTGGLGSPLHF
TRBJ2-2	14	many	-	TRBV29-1	TGCAGCGGGCCCGGGATCTGGAACACCGGGGAGCTGTTTTTT	CSGPGIWNTGELFF
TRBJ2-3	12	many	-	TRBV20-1	TGCAGTGCTAGCGGTAGCACAGATACGCAGTATTTT	CSASGSTDTQYF
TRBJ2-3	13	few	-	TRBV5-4	TGTGCCAGCAGCTCGACCATGGGGGATACGCAGTATTTT	CASSSTMGDTQYF
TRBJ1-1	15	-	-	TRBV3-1	TGTGCCAGCAGCAAATGGGGGGCCGCCGGGACTGAAGCTTTCTTT	CASSKWGAAGTEAFF
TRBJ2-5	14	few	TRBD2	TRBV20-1	TGCAGTGCTAGTTGGGGCGGGAGTCAAGAGACCCAGTACTTC	CSASWGGSQETQYF
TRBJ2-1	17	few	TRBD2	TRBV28	TGTGCCAGCAGTTCCGGGACTAGCGGGAGAGTGCAGAATGAGCAGTTCTTC	CASSSGTSGRVQNEQFF
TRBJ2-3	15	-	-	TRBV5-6	TGTGCCATGAGCGCCAGGTTCTTTAACACAGATACGCAGTATTTT	CAMSARFFNTDTQYF
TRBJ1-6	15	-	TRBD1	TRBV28	TGTGCCAGCAGTCCCCCTCAGGGGGCGAGCTCACCCCTCCACTTT	CASSPPQGASSPLHF
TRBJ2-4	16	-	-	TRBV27	TGTGCCAGCGCAGGGGGGACTACCTTAGCCAAAAACATTCAGTACTTC	CASAGGTTLAKNIQYF
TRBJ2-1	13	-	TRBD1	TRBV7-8	TGTGCCAGCAGCTTTGGACAGGGTGGGGAGCAGTTCTTC	CASSFGQGGEQFF
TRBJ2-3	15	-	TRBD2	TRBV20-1	TGCAGTGCTAGAGGGGGGGGACCTATCACAGATACGCAGTATTTT	CSARGGGPITDTQYF
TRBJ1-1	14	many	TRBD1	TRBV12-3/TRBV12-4	TGTGCCAGCACCCTGGGACAGAAGACCACTGAAGCTTTCTTT	CASTLGQKTTEAFF
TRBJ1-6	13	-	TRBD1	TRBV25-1	TGTGCCAGCAGAGGACAGGGGGTTTCACCCCTCCACTTT	CASRGQGVSPLHF
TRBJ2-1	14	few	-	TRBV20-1	TGCAGTGCTAGAGATAGGCTAGCCTACAATGAGCAGTTCTTC	CSARDRLAYNEQFF
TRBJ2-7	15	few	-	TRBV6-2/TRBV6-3	TGTGCCAGCAGTAGACAGGCCATAGGGGTGAACGAGCAGTACTTC	CASSRQAIGVNEQYF
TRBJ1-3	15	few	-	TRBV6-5	TGTGCCAGCAGTCACACCTTGATCTCTGGAAACACCATATATTTT	CASSHTLISGNTIYF
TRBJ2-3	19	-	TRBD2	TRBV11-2	TGTGCCAGCAGCGCATGGGGACTAGCGGGAGGCCCAACCACAGATACGCAGTATTTT	CASSAWGLAGGPTTDTQYF
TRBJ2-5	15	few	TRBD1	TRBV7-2	TGTGCCAGCAGCTTAGAGGCAGGGGGCGGCGAGACCCAGTACTTC	CASSLEAGGGETQYF
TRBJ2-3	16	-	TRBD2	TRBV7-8	TGTGCCAGCAGAAGGGGTCGGGAGGAGAGCACAGATACGCAGTATTTT	CASRRGREESTDTQYF
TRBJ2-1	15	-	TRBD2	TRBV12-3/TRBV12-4	TGTGCCAGCAGTCTCTCTGGCGGGGGGGCGTATGAGCAGTTCTTC	CASSLSGGGAYEQFF
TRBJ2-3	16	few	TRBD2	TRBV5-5	TGTGCCAGCAGCAGGGGGGGACTAGCGGGCACAGATACGCAGTATTTT	CASSRGGLAGTDTQYF
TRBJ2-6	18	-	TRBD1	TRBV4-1	TGCGCCAGCAGCCGTTACAGGGGTTTCCACTCTGGGGCCAACGTCCTGACTTTC	CASSRYRGFHSGANVLTF
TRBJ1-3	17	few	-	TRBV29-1	TGCAGCGTTGAAGATCTGGGCACCCCGAGCTCTGGAAACACCATATATTTT	CSVEDLGTPSSGNTIYF
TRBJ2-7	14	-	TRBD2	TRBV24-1	TGTGCCATCTTTCACAGCGGGAGTCTGAACGAGCAGTACTTC	CAIFHSGSLNEQYF
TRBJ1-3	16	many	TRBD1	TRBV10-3	TGTGCCATCAGTGAGCCCAGGGGGACCACTGGAAACACCATATATTTT	CAISEPRGTTGNTIYF
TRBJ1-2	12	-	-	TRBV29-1	TGCAGCGTTGTTGAAGATAACTATGGCTACACCTTC	CSVVEDNYGYTF
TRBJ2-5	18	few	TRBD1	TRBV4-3	TGCGCCAGCAGCCCAAGATGGATGGGGACAGATCGGGGAGAGACCCAGTACTTC	CASSPRWMGTDRGETQYF
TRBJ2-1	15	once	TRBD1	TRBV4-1	TGCGCCAGCAGCCACCCCGGGCAGGGGGCTGGTGAGCAGTTCTTC	CASSHPGQGAGEQFF
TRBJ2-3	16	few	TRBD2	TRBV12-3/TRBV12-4	TGTGCCAGCAGTACCCTAGCGGGGGGGCGCACAGATACGCAGTATTTT	CASSTLAGGRTDTQYF
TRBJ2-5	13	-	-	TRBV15	TGTGCCACCAGCAGAGAACCCAGTGAGACCCAGTACTTC	CATSREPSETQYF
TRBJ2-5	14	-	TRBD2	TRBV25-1	TGTGCCAGCAGTAAACATGCCGGGAGGGAGACCCAGTACTTC	CASSKHAGRETQYF
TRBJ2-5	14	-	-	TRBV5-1	TGCGCCAGCAGGGCTACCTCTGCCCAAGAGACCCAGTACTTC	CASRATSAQETQYF
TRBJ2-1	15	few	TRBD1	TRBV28	TGTGCCAGCTGGGGTCCGGGACAGGGGAGAAACGGGCGGTTCTTC	CASWGPGQGRNGRFF
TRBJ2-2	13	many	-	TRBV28	TGTGCCAGCAGTTTAACGAACACCGGGGAGCTGTTTTTT	CASSLTNTGELFF
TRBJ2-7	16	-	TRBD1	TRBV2	TGTGCCAGCCGGGACAGGGCGGGGTCTACAGGTTCCGAGCAGTACTTC	CASRDRAGSTGSEQYF
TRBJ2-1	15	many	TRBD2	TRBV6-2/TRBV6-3	TGTGCCAGCAGTAGCGGGAGAAGCTCCTACAATGAGCAGTTCTTC	CASSSGRSSYNEQFF
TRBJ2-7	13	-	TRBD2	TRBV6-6	TGTGCCAGCAGTAAGCGGGAGGGCGGCGAGCAGTACTTC	CASSKREGGEQYF
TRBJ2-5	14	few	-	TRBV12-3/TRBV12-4	TGTGCCAGCAGTTTAGCTCTCCTTGGGGAGACCCAGTACTTC	CASSLALLGETQYF